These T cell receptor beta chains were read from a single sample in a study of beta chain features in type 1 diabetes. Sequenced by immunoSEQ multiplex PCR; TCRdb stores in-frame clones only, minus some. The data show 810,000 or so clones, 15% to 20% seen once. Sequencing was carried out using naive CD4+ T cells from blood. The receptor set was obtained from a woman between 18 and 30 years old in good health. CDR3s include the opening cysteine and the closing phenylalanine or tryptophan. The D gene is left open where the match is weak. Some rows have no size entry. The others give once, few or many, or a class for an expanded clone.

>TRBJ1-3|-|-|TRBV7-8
CASSLLDAGNTIYF
TGTGCCAGCAGCTTACTGGATGCTGGAAACACCATATATTTT
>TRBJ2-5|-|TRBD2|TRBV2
CASSNRALAGEQYF
TGTGCCAGCAGCAATAGGGCCTTGGCGGGAGAGCAGTACTTC
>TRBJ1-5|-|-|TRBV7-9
CASSPSGGQGGGNQPQHF
TGTGCCAGCAGTCCAAGTGGGGGGCAGGGAGGAGGCAATCAGCCCCAGCATTTT
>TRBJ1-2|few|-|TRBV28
CASSLTGDAGYGYTF
TGTGCCAGCAGTTTGACAGGCGACGCTGGCTATGGCTACACCTTC
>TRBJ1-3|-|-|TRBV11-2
CASSRAGVLRNTIYF
TGTGCCAGCAGCCGTGCCGGGGTCCTACGAAACACCATATATTTT
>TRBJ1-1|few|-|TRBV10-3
CAISPTGGTEAFF
TGTGCCATCAGTCCCACGGGGGGTACTGAAGCTTTCTTT
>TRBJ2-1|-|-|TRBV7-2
CASSLGGSRFYNEQFF
TGTGCCAGCAGCTTAGGGGGGAGTCGGTTCTACAATGAGCAGTTCTTC
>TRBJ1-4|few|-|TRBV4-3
CASSQVSAEKLFF
TGCGCCAGCAGCCAAGTTAGTGCAGAAAAACTGTTTTTT
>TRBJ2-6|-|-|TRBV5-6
CASSFYTGANVLTF
TGTGCCAGCAGCTTTTACACTGGGGCCAACGTCCTGACTTTC
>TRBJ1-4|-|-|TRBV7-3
CASSPRPTALIEELFF
TGTGCCAGCAGCCCCAGGCCCACAGCCCTGATTGAGGAACTGTTTTTT
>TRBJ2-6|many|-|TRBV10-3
CAISDPLRSGANVLTF
TGTGCCATCAGTGACCCCCTCAGGTCTGGGGCCAACGTCCTGACTTTC
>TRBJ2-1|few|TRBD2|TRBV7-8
CASSFRLAGDNEQFF
TGTGCCAGCAGCTTTCGACTAGCGGGAGACAATGAGCAGTTCTTC
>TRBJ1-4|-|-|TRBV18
CASSPTIATNEKLFF
TGTGCCAGCTCACCTACAATAGCAACTAATGAAAAACTGTTTTTT
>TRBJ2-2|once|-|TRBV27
CASSSDRSYTGELFF
TGTGCCAGCAGTTCGGACAGATCCTACACCGGGGAGCTGTTTTTT
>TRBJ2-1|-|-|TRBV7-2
CASSLGALNEQFF
TGTGCCAGCAGCTTAGGCGCCTTGAATGAGCAGTTCTTC
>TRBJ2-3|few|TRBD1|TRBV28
CASSFARTGVGDTQYF
TGTGCCAGCAGTTTCGCCAGGACAGGGGTTGGGGATACGCAGTATTTT
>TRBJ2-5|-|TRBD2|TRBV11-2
CASSLGGRPRETQYF
TGTGCCAGCAGCTTAGGCGGGAGGCCCCGGGAGACCCAGTACTTC
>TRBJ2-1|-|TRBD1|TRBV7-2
CASSSPGQTFGEQFF
TGTGCCAGCAGCTCTCCGGGACAGACGTTCGGAGAGCAGTTCTTC
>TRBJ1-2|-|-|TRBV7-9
CASSLSGRRGIGGYTF
TGTGCCAGCAGCTTGAGCGGCAGGAGGGGTATTGGTGGCTACACCTTC
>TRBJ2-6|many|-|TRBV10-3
CATRQETYSGANVLTF
TGTGCCACCCGACAGGAGACCTACTCTGGGGCCAACGTCCTGACTTTC
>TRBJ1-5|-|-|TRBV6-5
CASSYSSGGSNQPQHF
TGTGCCAGCAGTTACTCGAGTGGAGGGTCCAATCAGCCCCAGCATTTT
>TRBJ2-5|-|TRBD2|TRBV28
CASASGTSGEETQYF
TGTGCCAGCGCAAGTGGGACTAGCGGGGAAGAGACCCAGTACTTC
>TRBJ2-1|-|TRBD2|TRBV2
CASMAGTSYNEQFF
TGTGCCAGCATGGCCGGGACTAGCTACAATGAGCAGTTCTTC
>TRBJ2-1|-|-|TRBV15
CATSRDLTDSYNEQFF
TGTGCCACCAGCAGAGATTTGACTGACTCCTACAATGAGCAGTTCTTC
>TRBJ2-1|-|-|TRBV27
CASSNDVGLMQFF
TGTGCCAGCAGTAACGACGTTGGACTAATGCAGTTCTTC
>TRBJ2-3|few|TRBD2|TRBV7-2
CASSKQGLAGTDTQYF
TGTGCCAGCAGCAAACAAGGACTAGCGGGCACAGATACGCAGTATTTT
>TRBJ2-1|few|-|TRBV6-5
CASSQGQINEQFF
TGTGCCAGCAGCCAGGGGCAGATCAATGAGCAGTTCTTC
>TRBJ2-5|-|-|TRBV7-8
CASSLRASPETQYF
TGTGCCAGCAGCTTACGGGCCTCCCCGGAGACCCAGTACTTC
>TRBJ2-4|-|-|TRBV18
CASSRAVSSIATNIQYF
TGTGCCAGCTCACGTGCAGTCTCTAGTATCGCGACAAACATTCAGTACTTC
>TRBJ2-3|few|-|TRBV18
CASSPGELHDTQYF
TGTGCCAGCTCACCTGGAGAGTTACACGATACGCAGTATTTT
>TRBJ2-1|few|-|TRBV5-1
CASSFGVAAFDEQFF
TGCGCCAGCAGCTTTGGGGTAGCGGCCTTTGATGAGCAGTTCTTC
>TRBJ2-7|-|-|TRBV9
CASSVGGATSYEQYF
TGTGCCAGCAGCGTAGGGGGAGCTACATCCTACGAGCAGTACTTC
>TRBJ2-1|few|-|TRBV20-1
CSARDFNEQFF
TGCAGTGCTAGAGATTTCAATGAGCAGTTCTTC